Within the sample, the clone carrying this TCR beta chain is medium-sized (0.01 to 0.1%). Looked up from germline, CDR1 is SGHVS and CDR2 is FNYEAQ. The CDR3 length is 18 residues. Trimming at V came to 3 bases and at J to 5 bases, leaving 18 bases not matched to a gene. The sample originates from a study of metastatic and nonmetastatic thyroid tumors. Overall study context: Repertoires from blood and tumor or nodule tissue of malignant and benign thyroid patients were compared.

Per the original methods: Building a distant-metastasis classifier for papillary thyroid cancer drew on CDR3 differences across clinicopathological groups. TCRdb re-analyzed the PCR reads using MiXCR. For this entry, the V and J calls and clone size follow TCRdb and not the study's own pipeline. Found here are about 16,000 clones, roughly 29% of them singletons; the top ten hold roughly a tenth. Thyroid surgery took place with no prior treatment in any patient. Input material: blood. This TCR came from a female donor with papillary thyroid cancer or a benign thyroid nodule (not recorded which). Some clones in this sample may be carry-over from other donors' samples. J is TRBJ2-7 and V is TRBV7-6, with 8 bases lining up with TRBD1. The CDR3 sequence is CASSFLPPSTGEGNEQYF. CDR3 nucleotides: TGTGCCAGCAGCTTCCTTCCACCTTCGACAGGGGAAGGGAACGAGCAGTACTTC.